Following are 27 T cell receptor beta chains from one sample sequenced in a study of OX40 agonist ivuxolimab in advanced cancers. Produced via immunoSEQ multiplex PCR; TCRdb's table is partial and in-frame only. The table lists tens of thousands of clones, 80% to 90% of them singletons. The sequencing here drew on CD4+ or CD8+ T cells sorted from blood, taken in a trial of the OX40 agonist ivuxolimab. The receptor source for this set is an adult with an advanced solid tumor such as melanoma, head and neck, liver or kidney cancer.

This clone has only one observation. The rearrangement links TRBV19 to TRBJ1-5; maybe TRBD1 (6 bases). The CDR3 contains 13 residues. In germline, CDR1 is LNHDA, CDR2 SQIVND (reference sequence). Trimming took off 8 bases at V and 6 bases at J, with 14 bases between the two ends. CDR3 sequence (DNA): TGTGCCAGTGGCACAGGGAGTGGTCAGCCCCAGCATTTT. Encoded protein: CASGTGSGQPQHF.

This chain joins TRBV2 and TRBJ2-4; maybe TRBD1 (6 bases). The CDR3 runs to 12 residues. CDR1 and CDR2 (germline): SNHLY, FYNNEI. V was pared by 4 bases and J by 5 bases, with 6 bases between. CDR3 protein: CASSGTENIQYF. The DNA of the CDR3 is TGTGCCAGCAGTGGGACAGAAAACATTCAGTACTTC.

The J gene is TRBJ2-1, the V gene TRBV6-5; 10 nucleotides align to TRBD1. The CDR3 totals 13 residues. Germline CDR1 and CDR2: MNHEY and SVGAGI. Trimming took 6 bases from V and 13 from J; bases not matched to a gene: 9. DNA for the CDR3: TGTGCCAGCAGCCCCGGACAGGGGGTGAGTCAGTTCTTC. Residues: CASSPGQGVSQFF.

The V and J genes are TRBV6-6 and TRBJ1-5; 9 bases align to TRBD1. V trimming: 6 bases; J trimming: 7 bases; junction bases outside the gene matches: 7. Germline-derived CDR1 and CDR2 are MNHNY and SVGAGI (reference sequence). The CDR3 covers 14 residues. CDR3 sequence: CASSPGTGQQPQHF. In DNA form, the CDR3 reads TGTGCCAGCAGCCCCGGGACAGGGCAACAGCCCCAGCATTTT.

The rearrangement uses TRBV6-5 and TRBJ1-3; D is unresolved. The V and J ends lost 6 bases and 9 bases respectively, with 18 bases between them. Germline lookup yields CDR1 MNHEY and CDR2 SVGAGI. The CDR3 spans 14 residues. The CDR3 bases are TGTGCCAGCAGCTCGACCCAGACGGGAGCCACCATATATTTT. This encodes CASSSTQTGATIYF.

To note about this clone: Distinct nucleotide sequences in the sample also encode this CDR3. The V and J genes are TRBV2 and TRBJ2-5; 11 nucleotides match TRBD2. The CDR3 contains 16 residues. The junction had 7 bases not matched to a gene; V was cut back by 7 bases and J by 0 bases. Germline lookup yields CDR1 SNHLY and CDR2 FYNNEI. The CDR3 nucleotides are TGTGCCAGCATAGGACTAGCGGGTTGGTACCAAGAGACCCAGTACTTC. Amino acid sequence: CASIGLAGWYQETQYF.

The rearrangement links TRBV7-6 to TRBJ2-7, with 9 bases aligning to TRBD2. Germline loops: CDR1 SGHVS, CDR2 FNYEAQ. The CDR3 contains 17 residues. Trimming took 0 bases from V and 3 from J; bases not matched to a gene: 9. CDR3 coding DNA: TGTGCCAGCAGCTTAGCGATTGCTAGCGGGGTCTACTACGAGCAGTACTTC. It codes for CASSLAIASGVYYEQYF.

The gene calls are TRBV7-2 and TRBJ2-5; 11 bases agree with TRBD2. V gave up 1 base and J gave up 5 bases; unmatched junction bases: 12. Germline V lookup: CDR1 SGHTA, CDR2 FQGNSA. The CDR3 contains 18 residues. The CDR3 is CASSLDISGGARIETQYF. For the CDR3, the DNA is TGTGCCAGCAGCTTAGATATTAGCGGGGGGGCCAGAATTGAGACCCAGTACTTC.

The chain joins TRBV5-1 to TRBJ2-7; no reliable D call. This CDR3 comprises 13 residues. The V end was cut by 2 bases, the J end by 2 bases, with 8 bases between. In germline, CDR1 is SGHRS, CDR2 YFSETQ. The CDR3 DNA is TGCGCCAGCAGCTTCGAGGCAGCCTACGAGCAGTACTTC. Protein sequence: CASSFEAAYEQYF.

The chain combines TRBV5-4 with TRBJ2-2; TRBD2 agrees at 11 bases. After removal of 4 bases from V and 1 base from J, the junction contained 6 bases not matched to a gene. The CDR3 is 17 amino acids. Germline values: CDR1 SGHNT, CDR2 YYREEE (reference sequence). CDR3 sequence: CASSPGGLAGNTGELFF. As DNA, the CDR3 is TGTGCCAGCAGCCCGGGAGGACTAGCGGGGAACACCGGGGAGCTGTTTTTT.

This chain uses TRBV19 with TRBJ1-5; a possible D gene is TRBD1 (6 bases). The CDR3 contains 15 residues. The germline CDR1 and CDR2 sequences are LNHDA and SQIVND (reference sequence). Trimming took off 3 bases at V and 7 bases at J, with 16 bases between the two ends. CDR3 in DNA: TGTGCCAGTAGTATTGACAGGACTCACCGCCAGCCCCAGCATTTT. Translating gives CASSIDRTHRQPQHF.

The chain combines TRBV7-9 with TRBJ2-3, with 8 bases identical to TRBD2. The CDR3 spans 14 residues. Trimming removed 6 bases from V and 0 bases from J; junction bases left unmatched: 2. Germline loops: CDR1 SEHNR, CDR2 FQNEAQ (reference sequence). The CDR3 DNA follows: TGTGCCAGCAGGCGGGGGGATAGCACAGATACGCAGTATTTT. This translates into CASRRGDSTDTQYF.

The V call is TRBV5-4, the J call TRBJ1-2, with D possibly TRBD1 on 5 matching bases. The CDR3 contains 14 residues. V was clipped by 3 bases and J by 4 bases, with 13 bases between them. Germline values: CDR1 SGHNT, CDR2 YYREEE (reference sequence). The CDR3 DNA follows: TGTGCCAGCAGCTCCCTACAGGTATTCTATGGCTACACCTTC. Encoded protein: CASSSLQVFYGYTF.

The chain carries TRBV18 and TRBJ1-6; 8 bases are shared with TRBD1. The CDR3 sequence is 15 residues long. CDR1 KGHSH and CDR2 LQKENI come from the germline V gene. J lost 4 bases, V lost 3 bases, and 2 bases had no gene match. CDR3 bases: TGTGCCAGCTCACCGGGACAGGAATATAATTCACCCCTCCACTTT. Its protein product is CASSPGQEYNSPLHF.

The V and J genes are TRBV5-1 and TRBJ2-3, with 9 bases that match TRBD2. V shed 0 bases and J 6 bases; nucleotides not matched to a gene: 5. The CDR3 consists of 15 residues. From germline, CDR1 is SGHRS and CDR2 YFSETQ. The CDR3 nucleotides read TGCGCCAGCAGCTTGGAGGGCGGGGGGGCGGATACGCAGTATTTT. This encodes CASSLEGGGADTQYF. Based on the CDR3 plus reference TRBV5-1 and TRBJ2-3, the full variable domain is KAGVTQTPRYLIKTRGQQVTLSCSPISGHRSVSWYQQTPGQGLQFLFEYFSETQRNKGNFPGRFSGRQFSNSRSEMNVSTLELGDSALYLCASSLEGGGADTQYFGPGTRLTVL.

The chain uses TRBV14 and TRBJ1-2; D is undetermined. This CDR3 spans 13 amino acids. Germline CDR1 is SGHDN and CDR2 is FVKESK. V lost 0 bases to trimming and J lost 6 bases, with 8 bases between them. The CDR3 reads CASSQDIRDGYTF. The CDR3 bases are TGTGCCAGCAGCCAAGATATTAGAGATGGCTACACCTTC.

The table lists this clone with a count of one. V and J are TRBV5-5 and TRBJ2-1; no clear D. The CDR3 length is 13 residues. CDR1 is SGHKS and CDR2 is YYEKEE in the germline V gene (reference sequence). V was trimmed by 3 bases and J by 7 bases, leaving 11 bases between them. Here the CDR3 reads CASSWVLWNEQFF. The CDR3 region has the DNA TGTGCCAGCAGCTGGGTTCTCTGGAATGAGCAGTTCTTC.

This clone was counted a single time. The chain uses TRBV7-2 and TRBJ1-2, with D perhaps TRBD1 (6 bases). Germline V gene sequence: CDR1 SGHTA, CDR2 FQGNSA. V lost 2 bases, J lost 4 bases, and 8 bases lay in between. This CDR3 region has 13 residues. The CDR3, as DNA: TGTGCCAGCAGCTTAAACAGGGCCTATGGCTACACCTTC. Protein sequence: CASSLNRAYGYTF. Filled out from reference TRBV7-2 and TRBJ1-2, the complete variable domain reads GAGVSQSPSNKVTEKGKDVELRCDPISGHTALYWYRQSLGQGLEFLIYFQGNSAPDKSGLPSDRFSAERTGGSVSTLTIQRTQQEDSAVYLCASSLNRAYGYTFGSGTRLTVV.

In regard to this clone: One junction end disagrees with the germline gene, perhaps due to a read error. The chain recombines TRBV29-1 with TRBJ2-1, with D maybe TRBD2 (6 bases). The CDR3 totals 11 residues. Germline V gene lookup returns CDR1 SQVTM and CDR2 ANQGSEA. The CDR3 region has the DNA TGCAGCGTTAACTCCGGGACTTCTTGGGTCTTC. This sequence encodes CSVNSGTSWVF.

The chain recombines TRBV18 with TRBJ2-3; D may be TRBD2 (6 bases). The CDR3 is 15 amino acids. The V end lost 4 bases, the J end lost 6 bases, and 17 bases lay between the germline ends. CDR1 is KGHSH and CDR2 is LQKENI in the germline V gene. Written as DNA, the CDR3 is TGTGCCAGCTCACTTCTGAGCGGGCCGAGTGATACGCAGTATTTT. It encodes CASSLLSGPSDTQYF.

The J gene is TRBJ2-3, the V gene TRBV30; maybe TRBD1 (6 bases). CDR3 length: 14 residues. From germline, CDR1 is GTSNPN and CDR2 SVGIG (reference sequence). V lost 7 bases and J 5 bases, leaving 19 bases between the germline ends. The CDR3, as DNA: TGTGCCTTACGGCCAGGGGTTAAGGAAGATACGCAGTATTTT. It is translated as CALRPGVKEDTQYF.

The genes are TRBV5-6 and TRBJ1-1; D not certain. V lost 2 bases and J 0 bases, leaving 5 bases between the germline ends. This CDR3 is built from 13 residues. Looked up from germline, CDR1 is SGHDT and CDR2 is YYEEEE. CDR3 loop: CASSFPMNTEAFF. The CDR3 DNA reads TGTGCCAGCAGCTTCCCCATGAACACTGAAGCTTTCTTT.

This rearrangement joins TRBV29-1 to TRBJ1-2; TRBD1 aligns across 7 bases. The germline CDR1 and CDR2 sequences are SQVTM and ANQGSEA. This CDR3 has 14 amino acids. This CDR3 is CAGSTRDRVYGYTF. The CDR3 DNA is TGCGCGGGGTCCACAAGGGACAGAGTCTATGGCTACACCTTC.

J is TRBJ2-7 and V is TRBV6-6; 7 bases are shared with TRBD1. CDR3 size: 15 residues. After removal of 5 bases from V and 5 bases from J, the junction contained 12 bases not matched to a gene. CDR1 and CDR2 from the germline V gene are MNHNY and SVGAGI (reference sequence). The CDR3 DNA is TGTGCCAGCAGTCCCGGACAGGACCTCAGGGACGAGCAGTACTTC. The encoded protein is CASSPGQDLRDEQYF.

This clone was observed a handful of times. DNA of the CDR3: TGTGCCAGCAGCTTAGGTCGGAGCGGACCCTACGAGCAGTACTTC. It yields the protein CASSLGRSGPYEQYF. The J gene is TRBJ2-7, the V gene TRBV7-2; D is possibly TRBD2 (5 bases). The CDR3 length is 15 residues. The germline V gene encodes CDR1 SGHTA and CDR2 FQGNSA. V was cut by 1 base and J by 2 bases, with 12 bases left in between.

This chain uses TRBV9 with TRBJ1-1, with D unclear. The CDR3 extends over 12 amino acids. The germline V and J ends were trimmed by 7 bases and 1 base, with 8 bases remaining between them. Germline values: CDR1 SGDLS, CDR2 YYNGEE. The CDR3 loop is CASSLGNTEAFF. The CDR3, as DNA: TGTGCCAGCTCCTTGGGGAACACTGAAGCTTTCTTT.

This clone was observed a handful of times. The chain carries TRBV4-2 and TRBJ2-7, with TRBD1 matching 7 bases. The germline CDR1 and CDR2 sequences are LGHNA and YNFKEQ. This CDR3 region has 15 residues. After removal of 0 bases from V and 0 bases from J, the junction contained 2 bases not matched to a gene. DNA of the CDR3: TGTGCCAGCAGCCAAGATTGGGACAGCTCCTACGAGCAGTACTTC. This translates into CASSQDWDSSYEQYF.